What follows are 19 T cell receptor beta chains derived from one specimen sequenced in a study of HIV-infected patients and healthy controls. Alpha and beta constant-region primers primed reverse transcription of about 500 ng RNA. Using multiplexing indices, alpha and beta chain libraries were generated apart by chain-specific third strand synthesis. In TCRdb, the 5' RACE reads were re-called with MiXCR into one record per CDR3 protein. The data hold about 10,000 distinct CDR3 sequences, with roughly 4.8% observed a single time. No cell fractionation was done, so the repertoire covers all unsorted peripheral blood T cells. This material consisted of blood, taken before antiretroviral therapy. All receptors derive from an adult with HIV infection.

The sample holds one count of this clonotype. A much larger clone lies one base from this, so it may be a read error. The chain combines TRBV24-1 with TRBJ1-5, with D maybe TRBD1 (6 bases). This CDR3 comprises 16 residues. The germline V gene has CDR1 KGHDR and CDR2 SFDVKD. The CDR3 region has the DNA TGTGCCACCAGTGACTGGGACATTCTTAGCAATCAGACCCAGCATTTT. Protein: CATSDWDILSNQTQHF.

This clonotype appeared many times. The chain recombines TRBV5-6 with TRBJ2-3; the match to TRBD2 covers 10 bases. CDR1 and CDR2 from the germline V gene are SGHDT and YYEEEE. The length of the CDR3 is 18 residues. The V and J ends lost 2 bases and 1 base, in that order; junction bases with no gene match: 10. In DNA form, the CDR3 reads TGTGCCAGCAGCTTTTCTCCTAGCGGGAGTTCGCGCACAGATACGCAGTATTTT. Amino acids: CASSFSPSGSSRTDTQYF.

This clonotype was seen many times. The V call is TRBV7-9, the J call TRBJ2-3; 7 positions match TRBD2. This CDR3 comprises 20 residues. Trimming took 5 bases from V and 0 from J; bases not matched to a gene: 20. Germline loops: CDR1 SEHNR, CDR2 FQNEAQ (reference sequence). The CDR3 is CASSPTKLAKGFTSTDTQYF. DNA of the CDR3: TGTGCCAGCAGCCCGACAAAACTAGCGAAAGGTTTTACTAGCACAGATACGCAGTATTTT.

This clonotype came up many times. The genes are TRBV20-1 and TRBJ2-7, with D perhaps matching TRBD1 (6 bases). This CDR3 has 15 residues. Germline V gene lookup returns CDR1 DFQATT and CDR2 SNEGSKA (reference sequence). Trimming removed 1 base at V and 0 bases at J, with 13 bases between. This chain's CDR3 is CSARVQGFASYEQYF. CDR3 coding DNA: TGCAGTGCTAGAGTTCAGGGGTTCGCCTCCTACGAGCAGTACTTC.

In this sample, this clonotype turned up many times. The genes are TRBV7-9 and TRBJ2-3; 8 bases agree with TRBD1. Germline V lookup: CDR1 SEHNR, CDR2 FQNEAQ (reference sequence). The CDR3 spans 14 residues. Germline trimming cut 7 bases from V and 4 bases from J; bases unmatched to any gene: 7. CDR3 sequence reads: CASTPRTGPDTQYF. In DNA, the CDR3 is TGTGCCAGCACCCCCCGGACAGGGCCAGATACGCAGTATTTT.

This clonotype is medium-sized within its sample. The V gene is TRBV27, the J gene TRBJ1-5; the D gene is possibly TRBD1 (5 bases). The CDR3 has 14 amino acids. Germline V gives CDR1 MNHEY, CDR2 SMNVEV (reference sequence). V lost 3 bases, J lost 6 bases, and 12 bases lay in between. CDR3: CASSLGDRGQPQHF. The DNA for the CDR3 is TGTGCCAGCAGTTTGGGGGATAGAGGTCAGCCCCAGCATTTT.

This clonotype was seen a few times. The chain links TRBV14 to TRBJ2-3; perhaps D is TRBD1 or TRBD2 (6 bases each). The ends were cut back, 6 bases at V and 0 bases at J, with 13 bases in the middle. The germline CDR1 and CDR2 sequences are SGHDN and FVKESK. There are 15 residues in the CDR3. CDR3 nucleotides: TGTGCCAGCAGTTCATTCGGGGGCAGCACAGATACGCAGTATTTT. Protein product: CASSSFGGSTDTQYF.

This clonotype rates as medium-sized. The chain employs TRBV5-1 and TRBJ2-1; 7 positions agree with TRBD1. With 4 bases clipped from V and 8 bases from J, the junction kept 6 bases outside the gene matches. This CDR3 spans 13 amino acids. Germline V gene data show CDR1 as SGHRS and CDR2 as YFSETQ. The CDR3 spells CASSPQTGHEQFF. In DNA, the CDR3 is TGCGCCAGCAGCCCTCAGACAGGGCATGAGCAGTTCTTC. The full variable domain, its missing parts supplied by reference TRBV5-1 and TRBJ2-1, is KAGVTQTPRYLIKTRGQQVTLSCSPISGHRSVSWYQQTPGQGLQFLFEYFSETQRNKGNFPGRFSGRQFSNSRSEMNVSTLELGDSALYLCASSPQTGHEQFFGPGTRLTVL.

This clonotype was seen repeatedly, ten times or more. The chain uses TRBV29-1 and TRBJ1-1; D is undetermined. Per the germline V gene, CDR1 is SQVTM and CDR2 is ANQGSEA. The germline V and J ends were trimmed by 5 bases and 0 bases, with 13 bases remaining between them. This CDR3 has 14 residues. CDR3 loop: CSVKTFNMNTEAFF. The DNA for the CDR3 is TGCAGCGTTAAGACATTTAACATGAACACTGAAGCTTTCTTT.

This clonotype was found many times. The rearrangement uses TRBV6-2 or TRBV6-3 and TRBJ2-7; D assignment may be TRBD1 or TRBD2 (5 bases each). CDR3 length: 16 residues. V was shortened by 6 bases and J by 5 bases, with 23 bases between the two germline ends. The germline CDR1 and CDR2 sequences are MNHEY and SVGEGT. In nucleotides, the CDR3 is TGTGCCAGCAGCAGCCCCTACATCGAGGGGCGGGACGAGCAGTACTTC. This encodes CASSSPYIEGRDEQYF.

This clonotype is classed as medium-sized. The chain joins TRBV5-1 to TRBJ2-2; D is undetermined. The V gene's germline CDR1 is SGHRS and CDR2 YFSETQ. This CDR3 spans 15 amino acids. V was trimmed by 0 bases and J by 8 bases, leaving 14 bases between them. CDR3: CASSLVDQSRGELFF. The CDR3 bases are TGCGCCAGCAGCTTGGTTGACCAAAGCAGAGGGGAGCTGTTTTTT.

By share, this clonotype ranks as medium-sized. The chain links TRBV2 to TRBJ2-5; D uncertain. V lost 8 bases, J lost 5 bases, and 6 bases lay in between. Germline V gives CDR1 SNHLY, CDR2 FYNNEI. The CDR3 consists of 10 residues. The CDR3 DNA sequence: TGTGCCAGCGGCCCCGAGACCCAGTACTTC. This codes for CASGPETQYF.

This clonotype was counted ten times or more. The DNA of the CDR3 is TGTGCCAGCACTCGCACCGGCCAGGGGGAAATATTCGGTCAGCCCCAGCATTTT. Amino acid sequence: CASTRTGQGEIFGQPQHF. V and J are TRBV28 and TRBJ1-5, with 7 positions matching TRBD1. The junction had 21 bases not matched to a gene; V was cut back by 7 bases and J by 6 bases. The CDR3 extends over 18 amino acids. Per the germline V gene, CDR1 is MDHEN and CDR2 is SYDVKM.

There are many counts of this clonotype. The chain has TRBV29-1 and TRBJ1-4; a weak D match, TRBD1 (5 bases). This CDR3 region has 13 residues. V lost 0 bases, J lost 12 bases, and 14 bases lay in between. Germline CDR1 is SQVTM and CDR2 is ANQGSEA. In nucleotides, the CDR3 is TGCAGCGTTGAAGAGGGGCTGCGGCCCGAACTGTTTTTT. Translation: CSVEEGLRPELFF.

Ten or more counts support this clonotype. The chain uses TRBV30 and TRBJ1-1; 7 bases match TRBD1. From germline, CDR1 is GTSNPN and CDR2 SVGIG (reference sequence). The CDR3 is 12 amino acids. After removal of 8 bases from V and 4 bases from J, the junction contained 7 bases not matched to a gene. The DNA for the CDR3 is TGTGCCGGTCGACAGGGCATCACTGAAGCTTTCTTT. Translation: CAGRQGITEAFF.

The chain has TRBV2 and TRBJ2-7; D unresolved. CDR3 length equals 13 residues. V lost 4 bases and J lost 7, with 14 bases in between. Germline V CDR1 and CDR2: SNHLY, FYNNEI. The CDR3 here is CASSATFFGEQYF. CDR3 DNA sequence: TGTGCCAGCAGTGCTACTTTCTTTGGTGAGCAGTACTTC. The full variable domain, rest sourced from reference TRBV2 and TRBJ2-7, is EPEVTQTPSHQVTQMGQEVILRCVPISNHLYFYWYRQILGQKVEFLVSFYNNEISEKSEIFDDQFSVERPDGSNFTLKIRSTKLEDSAMYFCASSATFFGEQYFGPGTRLTVT.

There are many counts of this clonotype. The V and J genes are TRBV20-1 and TRBJ2-7, with TRBD1 matching over 7 bases. V was clipped by 0 bases and J by 1 base; unmatched bases: 9. This CDR3 region has 16 residues. CDR1 is DFQATT and CDR2 is SNEGSKA in the germline V gene (reference sequence). The CDR3 sequence is CSARDSGTVASYEQYF. The CDR3 nucleotides read TGCAGTGCTAGAGATTCGGGGACAGTCGCATCCTACGAGCAGTACTTC.

By proportion, this clonotype is medium-sized. This chain links TRBV7-2 with TRBJ2-2, with 13 bases identical to TRBD2. Germline-derived CDR1 and CDR2 are SGHTA and FQGNSA. The CDR3 is made up of 16 amino acids. Germline trimming cut 5 bases from V and 7 bases from J; bases unmatched to any gene: 7. Written as DNA, the CDR3 is TGTGCCAGCAGCCCAGGACTAGCGGGAGAGATCGGGGAGCTGTTTTTT. It specifies CASSPGLAGEIGELFF.

The sample holds many counts of this clonotype. The chain joins TRBV4-2 to TRBJ2-6; 8 bases fit TRBD1. The germline V gene has CDR1 LGHNA and CDR2 YNFKEQ. The V segment lost 0 bases and the J segment 0 bases; nucleotides outside the gene matches: 7. The CDR3 is 19 residues long. The CDR3 is CASSQDPLTGGSGANVLTF. In nucleotides, the CDR3 is TGTGCCAGCAGCCAAGACCCTCTAACAGGGGGCTCTGGGGCCAACGTCCTGACTTTC.